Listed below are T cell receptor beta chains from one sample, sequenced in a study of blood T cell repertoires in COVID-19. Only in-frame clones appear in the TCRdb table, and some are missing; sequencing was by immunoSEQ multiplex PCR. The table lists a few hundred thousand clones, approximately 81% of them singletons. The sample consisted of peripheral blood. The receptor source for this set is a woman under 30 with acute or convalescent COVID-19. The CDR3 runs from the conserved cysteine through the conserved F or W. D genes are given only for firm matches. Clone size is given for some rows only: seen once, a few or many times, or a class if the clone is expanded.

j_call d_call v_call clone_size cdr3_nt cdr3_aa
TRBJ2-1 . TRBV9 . TGTGCCAGCAGCGTAGGGCTAGCCGATGAGCAGTTCTTC CASSVGLADEQFF
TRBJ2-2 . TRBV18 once TGTGCCAGCTCACCCCCGGGCACTAGCTCCACCGGGGAGCTGTTTTTT CASSPPGTSSTGELFF
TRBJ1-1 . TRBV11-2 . TGTGCCAGCAGCCCTCCCGCTGAAGCTTTCTTT CASSPPAEAFF
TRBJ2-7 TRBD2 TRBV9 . TGTGCCAGCAGCCTAACCGGGACTAGGACCTACGAGCAGTACTTC CASSLTGTRTYEQYF
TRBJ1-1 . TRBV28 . TGTGCCAGCAGTTTACCCCAAAGGAGGGGCACTGAAGCTTTCTTT CASSLPQRRGTEAFF
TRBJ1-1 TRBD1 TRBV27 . TGTGCCAGCACCGACAGGGGGAACACTGAAGCTTTCTTT CASTDRGNTEAFF
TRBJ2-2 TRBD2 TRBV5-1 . TGCGCCAGCAGCCTGCTAGGGACTACTCACACCGGGGAGCTGTTTTTT CASSLLGTTHTGELFF
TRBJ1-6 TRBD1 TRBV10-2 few TGCGCCAGCAGTGAAAGAGGGGGCAATTCACCCCTCCACTTT CASSERGGNSPLHF
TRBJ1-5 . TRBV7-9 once TGTGCCAGCAGCTCCGGGTACGGCAATCAGCCCCAGCATTTT CASSSGYGNQPQHF
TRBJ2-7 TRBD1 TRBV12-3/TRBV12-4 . TGTGCCAGCAGTTTAAACAGGGGCTACGAGCAGTACTTC CASSLNRGYEQYF
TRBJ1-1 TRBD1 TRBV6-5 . TGTGCCAGCAGTTACAGGGGGCTGGTCACTGAAGCTTTCTTT CASSYRGLVTEAFF
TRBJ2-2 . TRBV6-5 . TGTGCCAGCAGAACGGGACAGAACACCGGGGAGCTGTTTTTT CASRTGQNTGELFF
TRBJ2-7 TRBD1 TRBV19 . TGTGCCAGTAGTTTCACAGGGGGCCCCTACGAGCAGTACTTC CASSFTGGPYEQYF
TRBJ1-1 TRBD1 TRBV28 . TGTGCCAGCAGTTTCCAGGGGGGAGGCACTGAAGCTTTCTTT CASSFQGGGTEAFF
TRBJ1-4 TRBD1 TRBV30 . TGTGCCTGGATCCCCAGGGGGCATGAAAAACTGTTTTTT CAWIPRGHEKLFF
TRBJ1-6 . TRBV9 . TGTGCCAGCAGCGTAGCGACAGACGCCTATAATTCACCCCTCCACTTT CASSVATDAYNSPLHF
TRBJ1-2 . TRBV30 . TGTGCCTGGACACGGGGTTCGCGGAACTATGGCTACACCTTC CAWTRGSRNYGYTF
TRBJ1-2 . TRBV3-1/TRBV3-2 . TGTGCCAGCAGCCAAGCCCAGGGCATCGTCTATGGCTACACCTTC CASSQAQGIVYGYTF
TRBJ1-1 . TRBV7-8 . TGTGCCACCTATACTCAGTCCGCAGGGAACACTGAAGCTTTCTTT CATYTQSAGNTEAFF
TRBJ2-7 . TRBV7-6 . TGTGCCAGCAGCTTAGCCCCCGGGTACGAGCAGTACTTC CASSLAPGYEQYF
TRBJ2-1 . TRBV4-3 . TGCGCCAGCAGCCAAGACCCGCGGAACCTTATAGTTGAGGGCGATGAGCAGTTCTTC CASSQDPRNLIVEGDEQFF
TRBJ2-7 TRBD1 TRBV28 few TGTGCCAGCAGACCTGGACAGGAATCCTACGAGCAGTACTTC CASRPGQESYEQYF
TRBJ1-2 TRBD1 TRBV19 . TGTGCCAGTAGACAGACAGGGACACGATGGGATGGCTACACCTTC CASRQTGTRWDGYTF
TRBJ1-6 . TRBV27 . TGTGCCAGCAAGTGGGTTATCAGCGATAATTCACCCCTCCACTTT CASKWVISDNSPLHF
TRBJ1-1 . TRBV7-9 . TGTGCCAGCAGCCCAGACGTCTGGAGGGTGAACACTGAAGCTTTCTTT CASSPDVWRVNTEAFF
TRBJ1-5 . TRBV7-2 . TGTGCCAGCAGCCACGGATCGGGGGGCAATCAGCCCCAGCATTTT CASSHGSGGNQPQHF
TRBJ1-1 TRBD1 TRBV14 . TGTGCCAGCAGCCAAGCAGGGGGAGCTGAAGCTTTCTTT CASSQAGGAEAFF
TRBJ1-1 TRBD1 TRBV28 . TGTGCCAGCAGTGGGACAGGGGGCGGGCCCCCTGAAGCTTTCTTT CASSGTGGGPPEAFF
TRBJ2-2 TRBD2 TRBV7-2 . TGTGCCAGCAGCTTGGGACTAGCGGTAAACACCGGGGAGCTGTTTTTT CASSLGLAVNTGELFF
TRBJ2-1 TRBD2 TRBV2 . TGTGCCAGCATACCCCTAGCGGGCTTAAATGAGCAGTTCTTC CASIPLAGLNEQFF
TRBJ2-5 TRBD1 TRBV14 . TGTGCCAGCAGCTACCGTCCAACCAGGGGGCCTTTAGTAGAGACCCAGTACTTC CASSYRPTRGPLVETQYF
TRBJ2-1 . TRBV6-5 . TGTGCCAGCAGTTACCGGAGGGGCTACAATGAGCAGTTCTTC CASSYRRGYNEQFF
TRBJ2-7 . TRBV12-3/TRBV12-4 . TGTGCCAGCAGTTTGGGCAGCTACGAGCAGTACTTC CASSLGSYEQYF
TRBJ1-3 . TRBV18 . TGTGCCAGCTCACAGGGGCACCTCTCTGGAAACACCATATATTTT CASSQGHLSGNTIYF
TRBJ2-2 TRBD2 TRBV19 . TGTGCCAGTAGTATCCGAATTAGGACTAGCGGGACCGGGGAGCTGTTTTTT CASSIRIRTSGTGELFF
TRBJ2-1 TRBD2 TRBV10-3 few TGTGCCATCAGCGGACTAGCGGGAGGCAATGAGCAGTTCTTC CAISGLAGGNEQFF
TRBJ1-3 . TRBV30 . TGTGCCTGGAGGCAGGGGATTGCTGGAAACACCATATATTTT CAWRQGIAGNTIYF
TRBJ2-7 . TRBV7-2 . TGTGCCAGCAGCTACCGGACTACCACCTACGAGCAGTACTTC CASSYRTTTYEQYF
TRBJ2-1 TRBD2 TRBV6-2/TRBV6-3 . TGTGCCAGCAGTTACTATGCTAGCGGGAGAGGAGATGAGCAGTTCTTC CASSYYASGRGDEQFF
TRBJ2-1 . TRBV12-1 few TGTGCCAGCAGCTTTGTGGGCGGGACTAGCGGGAGCCAAAGATTTTACAATGAGCAGTTCTTC CASSFVGGTSGSQRFYNEQFF
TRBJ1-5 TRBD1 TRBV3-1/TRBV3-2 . TGTGCCAGCAGCCTGTCCGACAGGGTCAATCAGCCCCAGCATTTT CASSLSDRVNQPQHF
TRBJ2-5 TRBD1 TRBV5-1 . TGCGCCAGCACCTATGACAGGGTAGGAGAGACCCAGTACTTC CASTYDRVGETQYF
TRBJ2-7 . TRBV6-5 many TGTGCCAGCAGTTACTCGCGTATGGCAGGGGAGTACTTC CASSYSRMAGEYF
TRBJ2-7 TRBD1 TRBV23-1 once TGCGCCAGCAGTCAATCGAGACAGGGTGCCTACGAGCAGTACTTC CASSQSRQGAYEQYF
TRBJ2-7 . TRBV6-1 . TGTGCCAGCAGTCAGACTAGTCTCTACGAGCAGTACTTC CASSQTSLYEQYF
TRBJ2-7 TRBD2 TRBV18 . TGTGCCAGCTCACCAAGGTTAGCGGGCGCTACCTACGAGCAGTACTTC CASSPRLAGATYEQYF
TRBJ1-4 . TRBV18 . TGTGCCAGCTCACCACCTCTGACAGGAGATAATGAAAAACTGTTTTTT CASSPPLTGDNEKLFF
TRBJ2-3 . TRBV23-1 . TGCGCCAGCTGCGAACGGGCGGGACTCTTCCCTAGCACAGATACGCAGTATTTT CASCERAGLFPSTDTQYF
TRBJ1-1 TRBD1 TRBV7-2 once TGTGCCAGCAGCTCCCGGACAGGGGGTAGAGCTTTCTTT CASSSRTGGRAFF
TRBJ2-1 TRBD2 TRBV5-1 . TGCGCCAGCAGGACGGGACTAGCAGGCCATGAGCAGTTCTTC CASRTGLAGHEQFF
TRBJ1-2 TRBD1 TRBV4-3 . TGCGCCAGCAGCCACTTATACCCAGGGGGCGCGGAGGGCTACACCTTC CASSHLYPGGAEGYTF
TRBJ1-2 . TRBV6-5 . TGTGCCAGCAGTTACTATCCGGGGGAGGTGGACTATGGCTACACCTTC CASSYYPGEVDYGYTF
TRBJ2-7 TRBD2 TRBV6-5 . TGTGCCACTGCGACTAGCGGATACGAGCAGTACTTC CATATSGYEQYF